A single sample gave rise to the 14 T cell receptor beta chains below, sequenced in a study of Ad26.COV2.S vaccination and SARS-CoV-2 variants. The treatment here: roughly 18 received Ad26.COV2.S at low or high dose, single or two shots; a few received placebo; per-sample allocation not given. Specimen acquisition occurred on day 63 following the initial vaccine or placebo injection. The table came from immunoSEQ multiplex PCR; TCRdb's copy has only in-frame clones and leaves some out. The table records 300,000 to 350,000 clones, around four fifths of them present only once. Sequenced here: peripheral blood, sampled in a trial of Ad26.COV2.S vaccine versus placebo. The receptors were gathered from a person aged 18-60 years who received the Ad26.COV2.S COVID-19 vaccine or a placebo.

J is TRBJ2-2 and V is TRBV4-1; TRBD2 is a possible D gene (5 bases). V was cut by 0 bases and J by 0 bases, with 8 bases left in between. The germline gives CDR1 MGHRA, CDR2 YSYEKL. The CDR3 consists of 16 residues. CDR3 DNA sequence: TGCGCCAGCAGCCAAGACGGACTGACGAACACCGGGGAGCTGTTTTTT. It encodes CASSQDGLTNTGELFF.

This chain uses TRBV27 with TRBJ1-6; weak D call: TRBD1 (5 bases). The CDR3 has 15 residues. Germline lookup yields CDR1 MNHEY and CDR2 SMNVEV (reference sequence). V lost 8 bases and J 2 bases, leaving 13 bases between the germline ends. The CDR3 is CASSLGGPYNSPLHF. The CDR3 DNA sequence: TGTGCCAGCTCCCTGGGGGGACCCTATAATTCACCCCTCCACTTT.

This rearrangement joins TRBV2 to TRBJ2-2; 11 nucleotides align to TRBD1. CDR1 and CDR2 from the germline V gene are SNHLY and FYNNEI. V shed 2 bases, J shed 6 bases, and the junction held 5 bases outside the gene matches. The CDR3 sequence is 16 residues long. This chain's CDR3 is CASSEFGQGAAGELFF. CDR3 DNA: TGTGCCAGCAGTGAATTCGGACAGGGGGCCGCCGGGGAGCTGTTTTTT.

This chain joins TRBV7-9 and TRBJ1-3; 9 bases are shared with TRBD1. Germline CDR1 is SEHNR and CDR2 is FQNEAQ (reference sequence). CDR3 length equals 16 residues. The V and J ends lost 5 bases and 3 bases, in that order; junction bases with no gene match: 8. This CDR3 reads CASSPDRGAFGNTIYF. The DNA for the CDR3 is TGTGCCAGCAGCCCCGACAGGGGGGCCTTTGGAAACACCATATATTTT.

The chain has TRBV19 and TRBJ1-1, with D unresolved. Trimming took 3 bases from V and 1 from J, leaving 12 bases between them. The length of the CDR3 is 15 residues. The germline gives CDR1 LNHDA, CDR2 SQIVND (reference sequence). The CDR3 loop reads CASSISRATNTEAFF. CDR3 in DNA: TGTGCCAGTAGTATCAGTCGGGCCACGAACACTGAAGCTTTCTTT. Full variable domain (missing parts from reference TRBV19 and TRBJ1-1): DGGITQSPKYLFRKEGQNVTLSCEQNLNHDAMYWYRQDPGQGLRLIYYSQIVNDFQKGDIAEGYSVSREKKESFPLTVTSAQKNPTAFYLCASSISRATNTEAFFGQGTRLTVV.

The CDR3 bases are TGCGCCAGCAGCCAGTTCGATTTGAATGAGCAGTTCTTC. Residues: CASSQFDLNEQFF. The V and J genes are TRBV5-1 and TRBJ2-1, with no clear D. Germline CDR1 reads SGHRS; CDR2 reads YFSETQ. V lost 4 bases, J lost 7 bases, and 12 bases lay in between. The CDR3 is 13 amino acids. The variable domain in full, completed from reference TRBV5-1 and TRBJ2-1, reads KAGVTQTPRYLIKTRGQQVTLSCSPISGHRSVSWYQQTPGQGLQFLFEYFSETQRNKGNFPGRFSGRQFSNSRSEMNVSTLELGDSALYLCASSQFDLNEQFFGPGTRLTVL.

This chain uses TRBV6-6 with TRBJ2-5, with a possible D match to TRBD2 (6 bases). The CDR3 covers 13 residues. V was trimmed by 5 bases and J by 4 bases, leaving 11 bases between them. Germline-derived CDR1 and CDR2 are MNHNY and SVGAGI (reference sequence). Here the CDR3 reads CASSRLDVETQYF. The CDR3 coding sequence is TGTGCCAGCAGTCGACTAGATGTAGAGACCCAGTACTTC.

The table lists this clone with a few counts. The chain joins TRBV7-9 to TRBJ1-4; D gene ambiguous. CDR3 size: 15 residues. CDR1 is SEHNR and CDR2 is FQNEAQ in the germline V gene (reference sequence). V was shortened by 5 bases and J by 7 bases, with 17 bases between the two germline ends. The chain's CDR3 is CASSLHVKGGEKLFF. CDR3 bases: TGTGCCAGCAGCCTCCATGTCAAGGGCGGTGAAAAACTGTTTTTT.

In regard to this clone: The conserved final phenylalanine or tryptophan is absent from the CDR3, which likely points to a read error. The DNA is left out, because the CDR3 cannot be placed on it with certainty; the CDR3 is given as TCRdb lists it. The J gene is TRBJ2-7, the V gene TRBV6-1; the table gives TRBD1 as D, unverified against the DNA. The CDR3 has 12 amino acids, counting both end residues. Germline CDR1 and CDR2: MNHNS and SASEGT. The CDR3 sequence is CASSDPGRHIII.

The chain combines TRBV5-6 with TRBJ1-3; D not resolved. With 4 bases removed from V and 2 bases from J, the gap between germline ends came to 4 bases. The CDR3 sequence is 12 residues long. Germline V gene lookup returns CDR1 SGHDT and CDR2 YYEEEE. The CDR3 DNA reads as TGTGCCAGCAGCCGAGCTGGAAACACCATATATTTT. Translated: CASSRAGNTIYF.

V is TRBV11-3 and J is TRBJ1-1; 7 bases line up with TRBD1. J lost 1 base, V lost 4 bases, and 3 bases had no gene match. The V gene's germline CDR1 is SGHNT and CDR2 YENEEA. This CDR3 has 14 residues. In nucleotides, the CDR3 is TGTGCCAGCAGCTCACACAGGGGGAACACTGAAGCTTTCTTT. As protein: CASSSHRGNTEAFF.

This CDR3 is CSVGVEHMFQETQYF. The DNA of the CDR3 is TGCAGCGTTGGTGTGGAACATATGTTTCAAGAGACCCAGTACTTC. The chain couples TRBV29-1 to TRBJ2-5; D is uncertain. The CDR3 extends over 15 amino acids. Germline V lookup: CDR1 SQVTM, CDR2 ANQGSEA. Trimming removed 4 bases at V and 2 bases at J, with 17 bases between. Full variable domain (missing parts from reference TRBV29-1 and TRBJ2-5): SAVISQKPSRDICQRGTSLTIQCQVDSQVTMMFWYRQQPGQSLTLIATANQGSEATYESGFVIDKFPISRPNLTFSTLTVSNMSPEDSSIYLCSVGVEHMFQETQYFGPGTRLLVL.

The J gene is TRBJ2-1, the V gene TRBV5-1; 8 bases are shared with TRBD1. The CDR3 is made up of 15 amino acids. Germline-derived CDR1 and CDR2 are SGHRS and YFSETQ. V was pared by 3 bases and J by 4 bases, with 6 bases of the junction left unmatched. DNA of the CDR3: TGCGCCAGCAGCTCAGACAGGGGACAATACAATGAGCAGTTCTTC. It translates to CASSSDRGQYNEQFF. Full variable domain (outside the CDR3, taken from reference TRBV5-1 and TRBJ2-1): KAGVTQTPRYLIKTRGQQVTLSCSPISGHRSVSWYQQTPGQGLQFLFEYFSETQRNKGNFPGRFSGRQFSNSRSEMNVSTLELGDSALYLCASSSDRGQYNEQFFGPGTRLTVL.

For this clone: A junction end diverges from the germline sequence, so it may reflect a read error. This rearrangement joins TRBV4-2 to TRBJ1-2, with D uncertain. Looked up from germline, CDR1 is LGHNA and CDR2 is YNFKEQ. CDR3 length: 12 residues. The CDR3 reads CASSQDRRKYAF. The CDR3 nucleotides are TGTGCCAGCAGCCAAGATCGGAGGAAGTACGCCTTC.